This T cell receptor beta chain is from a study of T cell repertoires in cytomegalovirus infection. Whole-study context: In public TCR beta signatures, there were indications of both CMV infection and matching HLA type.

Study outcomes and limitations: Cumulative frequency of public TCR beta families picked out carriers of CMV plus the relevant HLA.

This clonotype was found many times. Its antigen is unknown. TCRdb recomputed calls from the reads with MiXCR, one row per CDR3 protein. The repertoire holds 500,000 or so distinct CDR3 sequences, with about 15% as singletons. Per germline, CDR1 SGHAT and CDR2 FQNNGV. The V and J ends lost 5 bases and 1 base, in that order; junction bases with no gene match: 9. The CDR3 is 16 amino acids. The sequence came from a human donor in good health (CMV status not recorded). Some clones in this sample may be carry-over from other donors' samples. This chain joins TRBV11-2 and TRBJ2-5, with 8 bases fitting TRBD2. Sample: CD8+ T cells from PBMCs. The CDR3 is CASSGGLAGSQETQYF. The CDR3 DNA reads TGTGCCAGCAGCGGGGGATTAGCGGGGAGCCAAGAGACCCAGTACTTC. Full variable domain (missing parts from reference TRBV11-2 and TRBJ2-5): EAGVAQSPRYKIIEKRQSVAFWCNPISGHATLYWYQQILGQGPKLLIQFQNNGVVDDSQLPKDRFSAERLKGVDSTLKIQPAKLEDSAVYLCASSGGLAGSQETQYFGPGTRLLVL.